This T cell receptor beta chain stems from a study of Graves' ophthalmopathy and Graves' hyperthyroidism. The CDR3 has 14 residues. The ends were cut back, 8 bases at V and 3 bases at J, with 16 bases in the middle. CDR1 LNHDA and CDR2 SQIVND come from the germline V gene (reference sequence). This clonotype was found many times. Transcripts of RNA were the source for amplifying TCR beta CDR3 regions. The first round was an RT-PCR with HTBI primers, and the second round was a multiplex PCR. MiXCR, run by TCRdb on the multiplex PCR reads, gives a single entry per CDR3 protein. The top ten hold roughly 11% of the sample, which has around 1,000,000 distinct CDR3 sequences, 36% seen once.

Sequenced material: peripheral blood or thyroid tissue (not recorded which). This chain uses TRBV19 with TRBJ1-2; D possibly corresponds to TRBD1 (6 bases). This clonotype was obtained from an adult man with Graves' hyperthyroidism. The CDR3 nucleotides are TGTGCCAGTGCCCATGGGGGGCAACACTATGGCTACACCTTC. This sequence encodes CASAHGGQHYGYTF.